This T cell receptor (beta chain) is from a study of T cells in Graves' hyperthyroidism and ophthalmopathy. Amplified TCR beta CDR3 regions came from RNA transcripts. The HTBI primer set drove a first-round RT-PCR of the TCR CDR3. One entry per CDR3 protein results from TCRdb running MiXCR on the multiplex PCR reads. The repertoire holds around 250,000 distinct CDR3 sequences, with more than 12% as singletons. Notes on this clonotype: What it recognizes is unknown.

Fresh 10 ml peripheral blood yielded PBMCs. Notes on the study in general: Blood also held most thyroid clonotypes expanded beyond 0.001. Model output signaled ophthalmopathy a median around 5.9 months ahead of onset.

The V segment lost 2 bases and the J segment 7 bases; nucleotides outside the gene matches: 16. The CDR3 has 17 amino acids. CDR1 and CDR2 (germline): MDHEN, SYDVKM. The sequence derives from a woman aged 35 to 49 with Graves' hyperthyroidism that later progressed to Graves' ophthalmopathy. V usage is TRBV28 and J usage is TRBJ2-5, with 7 bases identical to TRBD2. The sequenced sample consisted of blood. CDR3 residues: CASSLKIAGLLSRTQYF. CDR3 in DNA: TGTGCCAGCAGTTTAAAGATAGCGGGCTTGCTCTCAAGGACCCAGTACTTC.